This passage covers 8 T cell receptor beta chains from one sample sequenced in a study of tumor and adjacent non-tumor tissue in lung cancer. A modified ARM-PCR protocol with three rounds of nested PCR amplified TCRbeta. Each CDR3 protein is one row after TCRdb ran MiXCR on the multiplex PCR reads. The sample holds tens of thousands of distinct CDR3 sequences; 74% are singletons and the top ten take roughly a quarter. This sample's RNA came from whole unsorted tissue. This non-tumor lung sample came from over 3 cm beyond the tumor edge. The material sequenced was distant non-tumor lung tissue. Source of these receptors: a woman in her sixties with non-small cell lung cancer.

The rearrangement links TRBV11-3 to TRBJ2-7, with no clear D. The CDR3 runs to 14 residues. CDR1 SGHNT and CDR2 YENEEA come from the germline V gene. The CDR3 DNA follows: TGTGTCAGTAGCTTAGTTATGGGAACCTACGAGCAGTACTTC. It yields the protein CVSSLVMGTYEQYF.

Concerning this clonotype itself: At one end, the junction sequence differs from germline, possibly due to a read error. The chain joins TRBV6-2 or TRBV6-3 to TRBJ2-1; D not resolved. The germline CDR1 and CDR2 sequences are MNHEY and SVGEGT. There are 14 residues in the CDR3. This CDR3 is CSSSRQSSYNEQFF. The CDR3 coding sequence is TGTTCCAGTAGCCGCCAAAGCTCCTACAATGAGCAGTTCTTC.

This clonotype has at least ten counts. This sequence joins TRBV7-8 and TRBJ2-2; the D is unclear. V lost 5 bases, J lost 2 bases, and 21 bases lay in between. CDR1 SGHVS and CDR2 FQNEAQ come from the germline V gene. The CDR3 spans 18 residues. For the CDR3, the DNA is TGTGCCAGCAGCCCCCCCGGCCTAATCATAGTTAACACCGGGGAGCTGTTTTTT. Translation gives CASSPPGLIIVNTGELFF.

This clonotype was counted only a few times. Relative to the germline gene, one junction end is altered; a read error may explain this. The rearrangement uses TRBV10-1 and TRBJ2-3; D is tentatively TRBD1 or TRBD2 (5 bases each). The CDR3 loop spans 14 amino acids. Germline assignment: CDR1 WNHNN and CDR2 SYGVQD (reference sequence). CDR3 residues: CASSERGAGDTRYF. CDR3 in DNA: TGCGCCAGCAGTGAACGAGGGGCCGGAGATACGCGGTATTTT.

Note on this clonotype: Just one base apart from a much larger clone, this may be a read error. This chain joins TRBV28 and TRBJ2-4, with 12 positions matching TRBD2. From germline, CDR1 is MDHEN and CDR2 SYDVKM. The CDR3 extends over 18 amino acids. With 7 bases clipped from V and 2 bases from J, the junction kept 12 bases outside the gene matches. The CDR3 loop is CASTHRTSGIITKNIQYF. The CDR3 nucleotides read TGTGCCAGCACCCATCGGACTAGCGGGATTATAACCAAAAACATTCAGTACTTC.

The chain is built from TRBV12-3 or TRBV12-4 and TRBJ2-3, with D tentatively TRBD1 (5 bases). Trimming removed 7 bases from V and 5 bases from J, with 25 bases in between. The CDR3 runs to 17 residues. CDR3: CASTPGSARENLDTQYF. The CDR3, as DNA: TGTGCCAGCACCCCTGGGTCAGCCAGGGAAAATTTAGATACGCAGTATTTT.

Comments on this clonotype: A much larger clone lies a single base off, so this may be a read error. CDR3 DNA sequence: TGCAGTGCGGGGACAGTTGCTAATATGCAGTATTTT. This codes for CSAGTVANMQYF. The rearrangement links TRBV20-1 to TRBJ2-3, with 7 nucleotides matching TRBD1. J gave up 11 bases and V 6 bases, and 11 bases lay outside the gene matches. The CDR3 sequence is 12 residues long. CDR1 is DFQATT, CDR2 SNEGSKA, per germline (reference sequence).

This clonotype counts as large (0.1 to 1%). The CDR3 nucleotides read TGTGCCAGCAGACGCCAGGGAACCGGGGAGCTGTTTTTT. Translation: CASRRQGTGELFF. V usage is TRBV12-3 or TRBV12-4 and J usage is TRBJ2-2, with D perhaps TRBD1 (5 bases). The CDR3 sequence is 13 residues long. Deletions cut 6 bases from V and 5 bases from J, with 10 bases between.